This T cell receptor (beta chain) was found in a study of early T cells in non-severe SARS-CoV-2 infection. Overall study: Chains were not paired, and sequencing was done on bulk RNA from unsorted whole blood. Whole-study results and caveats: CD4 and private specificities were missed by VDJdb matching, which favored anti-spike CD8 responses.

This CDR3 comprises 12 residues. V was pared by 5 bases and J by 4 bases, with 3 bases of the junction left unmatched. CDR1 and CDR2 from the germline V gene are SQVTM and ANQGSEA. TCRdb reprocessed the 5' RACE reads with MiXCR, giving one entry per CDR3 protein. The table lists approximately 120,000 distinct CDR3 sequences, 15% of them singletons. This clonotype has a handful of counts. Its antigen is not identified. The source is an adult who was a healthcare worker with PCR-confirmed SARS-CoV-2 infection or an uninfected control (not recorded which). The rearrangement joins TRBV29-1 to TRBJ1-1; 8 bases line up with TRBD1. Material for sequencing was whole blood. Here the CDR3 DNA reads TGCAGCGTTACAGGGGGTAGCACTGAAGCTTTCTTT. Translating gives CSVTGGSTEAFF.